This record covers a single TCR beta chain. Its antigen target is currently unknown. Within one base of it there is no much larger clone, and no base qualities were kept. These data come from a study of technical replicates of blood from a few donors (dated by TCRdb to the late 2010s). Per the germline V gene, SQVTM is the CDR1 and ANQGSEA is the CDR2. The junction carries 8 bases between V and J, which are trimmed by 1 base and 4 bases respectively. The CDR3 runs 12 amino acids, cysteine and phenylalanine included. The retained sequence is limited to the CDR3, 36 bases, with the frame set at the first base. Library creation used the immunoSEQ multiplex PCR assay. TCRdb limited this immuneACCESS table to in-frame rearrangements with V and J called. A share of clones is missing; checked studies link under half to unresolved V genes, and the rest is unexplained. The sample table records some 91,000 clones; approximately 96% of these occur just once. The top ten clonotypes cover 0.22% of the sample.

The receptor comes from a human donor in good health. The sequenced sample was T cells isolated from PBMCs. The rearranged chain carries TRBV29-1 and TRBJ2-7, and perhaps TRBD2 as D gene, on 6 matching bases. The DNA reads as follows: TGCAGCGTTGAAGGCGGGAATTACGAGCAGTACTTC. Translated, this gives CSVEGGNYEQYF.